This TCR beta chain came from a study of beta chain features in type 1 diabetes. Expressed TCRB transcripts were sequenced, since all the RNA that had been isolated was reverse transcribed. Sequencing used immunoSEQ multiplex PCR; TCRdb keeps in-frame clones, though not all of them. The repertoire holds more than 550,000 clones, with about an eighth as singletons. By way of CD45RO/CCR7/CD25/CD127/CD95/CD27, the CD4+ regulatory, stem cell-like memory, central memory and naive cells were sorted. Study outcomes and limitations: TCRB CDR3s from Type 1 diabetes patients were moderately but significantly shorter in all four CD4+ subsets.

The CDR3 is made up of 13 amino acids. Germline V gene sequence: CDR1 SNHLY, CDR2 FYNNEI. V was pared by 3 bases and J by 4 bases, with 9 bases between. A note on this clone: Its antigen remains unknown.

The chain couples TRBV2 to TRBJ1-2, with D possibly matching TRBD1 (5 bases). Sequencing used naive CD4+ T cells from blood. This receptor was obtained from a young man with type 1 diabetes. The CDR3 DNA follows: TGTGCCAGCAGTGACGAGGGGTCCTATGGCTACACCTTC. It codes for CASSDEGSYGYTF.